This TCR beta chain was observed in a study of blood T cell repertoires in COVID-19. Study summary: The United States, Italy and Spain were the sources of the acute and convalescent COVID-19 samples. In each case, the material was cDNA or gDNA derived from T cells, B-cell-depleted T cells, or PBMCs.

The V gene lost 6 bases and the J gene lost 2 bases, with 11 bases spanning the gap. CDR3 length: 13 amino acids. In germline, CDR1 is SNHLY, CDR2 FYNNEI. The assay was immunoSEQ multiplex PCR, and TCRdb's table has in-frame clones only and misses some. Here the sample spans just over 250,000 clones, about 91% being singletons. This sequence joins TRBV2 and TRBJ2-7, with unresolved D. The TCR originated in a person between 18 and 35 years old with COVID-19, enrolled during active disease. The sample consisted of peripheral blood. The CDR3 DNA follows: TGTGCCAGCAGGACTGAGGCCCCCTACGAGCAGTACTTC. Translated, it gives CASRTEAPYEQYF.